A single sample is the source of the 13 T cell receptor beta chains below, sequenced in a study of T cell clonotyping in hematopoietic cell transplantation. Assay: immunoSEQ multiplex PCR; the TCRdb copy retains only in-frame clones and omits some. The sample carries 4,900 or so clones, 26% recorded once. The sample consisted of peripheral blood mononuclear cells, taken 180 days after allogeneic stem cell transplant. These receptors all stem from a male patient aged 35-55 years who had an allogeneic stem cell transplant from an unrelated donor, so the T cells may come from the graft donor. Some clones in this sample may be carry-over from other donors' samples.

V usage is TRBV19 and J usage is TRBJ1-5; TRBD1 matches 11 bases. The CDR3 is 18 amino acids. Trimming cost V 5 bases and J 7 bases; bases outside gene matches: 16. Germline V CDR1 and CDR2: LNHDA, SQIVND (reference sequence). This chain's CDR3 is CASSLLGGTGGPWQPQHF. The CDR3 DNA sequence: TGTGCCAGTAGTCTGCTCGGCGGGACAGGGGGGCCTTGGCAGCCCCAGCATTTT.

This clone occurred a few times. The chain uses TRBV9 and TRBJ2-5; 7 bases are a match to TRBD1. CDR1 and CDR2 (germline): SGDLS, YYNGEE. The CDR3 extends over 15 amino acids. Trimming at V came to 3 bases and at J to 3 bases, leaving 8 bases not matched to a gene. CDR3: CASSGDRDREETQYF. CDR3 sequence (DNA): TGTGCCAGCAGCGGAGACAGGGACCGAGAAGAGACCCAGTACTTC.

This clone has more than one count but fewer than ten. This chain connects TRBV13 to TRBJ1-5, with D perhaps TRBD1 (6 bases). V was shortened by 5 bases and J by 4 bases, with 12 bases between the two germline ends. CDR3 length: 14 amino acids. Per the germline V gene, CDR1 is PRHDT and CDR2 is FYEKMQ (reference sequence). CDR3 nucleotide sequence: TGTGCCAGCAGCAACACGAGGGGGAATCAGCCCCAGCATTTT. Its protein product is CASSNTRGNQPQHF.

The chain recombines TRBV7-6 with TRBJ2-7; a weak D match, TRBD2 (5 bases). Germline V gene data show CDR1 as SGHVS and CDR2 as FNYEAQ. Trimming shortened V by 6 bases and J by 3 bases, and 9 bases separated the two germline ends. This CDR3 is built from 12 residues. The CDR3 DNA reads TGTGCCAGCAGACCTGACTACTACGAGCAGTACTTC. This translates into CASRPDYYEQYF.

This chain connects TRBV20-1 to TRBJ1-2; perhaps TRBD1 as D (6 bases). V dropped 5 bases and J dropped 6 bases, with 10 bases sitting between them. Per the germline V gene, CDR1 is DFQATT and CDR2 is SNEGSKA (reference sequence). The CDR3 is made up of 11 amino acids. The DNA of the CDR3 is TGCAGTGCTGAAGGGGGGCATGGCTACACCTTC. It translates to CSAEGGHGYTF.

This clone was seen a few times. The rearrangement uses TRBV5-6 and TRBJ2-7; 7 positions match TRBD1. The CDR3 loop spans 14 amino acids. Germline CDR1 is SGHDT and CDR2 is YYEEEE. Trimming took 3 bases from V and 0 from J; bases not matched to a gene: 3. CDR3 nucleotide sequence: TGTGCCAGCAGCTCGGGACAGATCTCCTACGAGCAGTACTTC. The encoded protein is CASSSGQISYEQYF. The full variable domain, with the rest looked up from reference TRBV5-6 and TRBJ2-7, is DAGVTQSPTHLIKTRGQQVTLRCSPKSGHDTVSWYQQALGQGPQFIFQYYEEEERQRGNFPDRFSGHQFPNYSSELNVNALLLGDSALYLCASSSGQISYEQYFGPGTRLTVT.

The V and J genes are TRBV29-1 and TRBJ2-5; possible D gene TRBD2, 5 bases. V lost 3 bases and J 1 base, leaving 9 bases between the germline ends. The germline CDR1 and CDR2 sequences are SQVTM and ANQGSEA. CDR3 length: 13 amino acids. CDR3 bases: TGCAGCGTTGACGGGAAGGGCCAAGAGACCCAGTACTTC. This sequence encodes CSVDGKGQETQYF.

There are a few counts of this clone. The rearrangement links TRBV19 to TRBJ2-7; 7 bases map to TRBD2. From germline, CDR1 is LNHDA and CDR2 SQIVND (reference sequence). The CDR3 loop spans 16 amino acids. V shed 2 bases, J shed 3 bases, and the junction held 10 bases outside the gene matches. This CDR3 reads CASSISPSGPLYEQYF. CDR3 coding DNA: TGTGCCAGTAGTATATCCCCTAGCGGCCCCCTCTACGAGCAGTACTTC.

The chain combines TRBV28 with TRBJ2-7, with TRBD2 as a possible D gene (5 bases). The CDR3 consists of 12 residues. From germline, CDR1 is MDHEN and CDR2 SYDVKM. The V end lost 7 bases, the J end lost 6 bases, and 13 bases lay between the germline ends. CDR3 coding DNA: TGTGCCAGCACCCTGAGGGATACCGAGCAGTACTTC. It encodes CASTLRDTEQYF.

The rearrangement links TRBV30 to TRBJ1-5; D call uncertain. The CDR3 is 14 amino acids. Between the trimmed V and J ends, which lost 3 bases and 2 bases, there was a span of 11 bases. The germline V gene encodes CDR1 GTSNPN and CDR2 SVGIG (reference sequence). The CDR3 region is CAWSPALGNQPQHF. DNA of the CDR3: TGTGCCTGGAGCCCCGCATTGGGCAATCAGCCCCAGCATTTT.

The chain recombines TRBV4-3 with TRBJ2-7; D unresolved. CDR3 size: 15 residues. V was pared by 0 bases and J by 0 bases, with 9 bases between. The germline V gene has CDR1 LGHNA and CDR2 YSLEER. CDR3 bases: TGCGCCAGCAGCCAAGATGCGGCTAGCTCCTACGAGCAGTACTTC. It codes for CASSQDAASSYEQYF.

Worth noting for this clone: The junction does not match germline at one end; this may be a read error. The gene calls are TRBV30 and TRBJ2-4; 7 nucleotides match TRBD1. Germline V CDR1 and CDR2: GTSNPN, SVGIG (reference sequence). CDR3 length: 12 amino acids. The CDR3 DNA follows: TGTGCCTGGAGTGGTGAGTGGGGACAGTTAGGCTTC. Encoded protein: CAWSGEWGQLGF.

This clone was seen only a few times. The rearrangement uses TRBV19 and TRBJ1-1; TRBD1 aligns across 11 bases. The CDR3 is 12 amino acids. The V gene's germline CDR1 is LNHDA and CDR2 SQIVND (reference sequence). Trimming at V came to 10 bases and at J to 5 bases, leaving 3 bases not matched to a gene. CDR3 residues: CAIGTGGTEAFF. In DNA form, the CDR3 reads TGTGCCATCGGGACAGGGGGTACTGAAGCTTTCTTT.